This is a list of T cell receptor beta chains from one sample in a study of blood T cell repertoires in COVID-19. Clones were read by immunoSEQ multiplex PCR, and TCRdb kept only the in-frame ones, dropping some. Of fewer than 200,000 clones listed, 84% are singletons. The specimen was peripheral blood. These receptor sequences come from a man aged 40-49 years who had recovered from COVID-19. The CDR3 runs from the conserved cysteine through the conserved F or W. Each record gives: V gene, J gene, clone size, D gene, CDR3 protein, CDR3 DNA. A D gene is named only where the DNA matches it firmly. Clone size, where shown, is once, few, many, or a class for clones that have expanded.

>TRBV7-2|TRBJ2-2|-|-
CASSSRPGELFF
TGTGCCAGCAGCTCGCGGCCCGGGGAGCTGTTTTTT
>TRBV30|TRBJ1-5|-|-
CACHGRGSSNQPQHF
TGTGCCTGTCACGGGCGGGGAAGTAGCAATCAGCCCCAGCATTTT
>TRBV13|TRBJ2-7|-|-
CASSSDRAYEQYF
TGTGCCAGCAGCTCCGACAGAGCCTACGAGCAGTACTTC
>TRBV24-1|TRBJ2-7|-|-
CATVVAYEQYF
TGTGCCACTGTAGTTGCCTACGAGCAGTACTTC
>TRBV2|TRBJ2-2|-|TRBD2
CASNWASGGPRTGELFF
TGTGCCAGCAATTGGGCTAGCGGGGGGCCGCGTACCGGGGAGCTGTTTTTT
>TRBV10-3|TRBJ1-5|few|TRBD1
CATRDREGNQPQHF
TGTGCCACCAGGGACAGGGAAGGAAATCAGCCCCAGCATTTT
>TRBV2|TRBJ1-4|-|TRBD1
CASSEGTGIEKLFF
TGTGCCAGCAGTGAAGGGACAGGGATTGAAAAACTGTTTTTT
>TRBV3-1/TRBV3-2|TRBJ2-7|-|-
CASSPGHTVFPSEQYF
TGTGCCAGCAGCCCCGGACACACCGTCTTCCCGAGCGAGCAGTACTTC
>TRBV3-1/TRBV3-2|TRBJ1-2|-|-
CASSQSGGNYGYTF
TGTGCCAGCAGCCAAAGCGGGGGAAACTATGGCTACACCTTC
>TRBV12-3/TRBV12-4|TRBJ1-1|-|TRBD1
CASSFQGVTEAFF
TGTGCCAGCAGTTTTCAGGGGGTCACTGAAGCTTTCTTT
>TRBV2|TRBJ2-1|-|TRBD2
CASSEARGGLSQFF
TGTGCCAGCAGTGAAGCGCGGGGGGGCCTTTCTCAGTTCTTC
>TRBV27|TRBJ2-5|-|TRBD2
CASSKTSGDQYF
TGTGCCAGCAGTAAAACTAGCGGGGACCAGTACTTC
>TRBV11-2|TRBJ2-3|once|TRBD2
CASSLEKRGASTDTQYF
TGTGCCAGCAGCTTAGAAAAGCGGGGGGCTAGCACAGATACGCAGTATTTT
>TRBV11-3|TRBJ2-3|-|TRBD2
CASSLDGGTSGTDTQYF
TGTGCCAGCAGCTTAGATGGGGGGACTAGCGGCACAGATACGCAGTATTTT
>TRBV9|TRBJ2-2|-|-
CASSAQDSSGELFF
TGTGCCAGCAGCGCCCAGGACAGCTCCGGGGAGCTGTTTTTT
>TRBV2|TRBJ1-6|-|TRBD1
CASRGQGARSPLHF
TGTGCCAGCAGGGGACAGGGGGCGAGATCACCCCTCCACTTT
>TRBV5-1|TRBJ2-1|-|-
CASSLVPPNNEQFF
TGCGCCAGCAGCTTGGTACCGCCTAACAATGAGCAGTTCTTC
>TRBV28|TRBJ2-2|-|-
CASSFRREHRGAVF
TGTGCCAGCAGTTTTAGGCGCGAACACCGGGGAGCTGTTTTT
>TRBV7-3|TRBJ1-1|-|-
CASSQIPTMGGLNTEAFF
TGTGCCAGCAGCCAAATCCCAACGATGGGGGGTCTGAACACTGAAGCTTTCTTT
>TRBV5-4|TRBJ2-5|few|TRBD2
CASSLSGSRQETQYF
TGTGCCAGCAGCTTAAGCGGGAGTCGACAAGAGACCCAGTACTTC
>TRBV7-9|TRBJ2-1|-|TRBD1
CASSLDGDRGFF
TGTGCCAGCAGCTTAGACGGGGACAGGGGGTTCTTC
>TRBV30|TRBJ1-1|few|-
CAWSVGHLTEAFF
TGTGCCTGGAGTGTCGGACACCTCACTGAAGCTTTCTTT
>TRBV7-2|TRBJ2-1|-|TRBD2
CASSLTNGRYEQFF
TGTGCCAGCAGCTTGACCAACGGGAGGTATGAGCAGTTCTTC
>TRBV7-2|TRBJ1-1|-|-
CASSFTGSLNTEAFF
TGTGCCAGCAGTTTCACAGGGAGCCTGAACACTGAAGCTTTCTTT
>TRBV7-6|TRBJ2-7|once|TRBD2
CASSSGTSGSWGVYEQYF
TGTGCCAGCAGCTCTGGGACTAGCGGAAGTTGGGGTGTATACGAGCAGTACTTC
>TRBV28|TRBJ1-2|once|-
CASSLSGMRGYTF
TGTGCCAGCAGTTTATCAGGGATGAGAGGCTACACCTTC
>TRBV5-1|TRBJ2-7|few|TRBD1
CASSPRDRYSYEQYF
TGCGCCAGCAGCCCACGGGACAGGTACTCCTACGAGCAGTACTTC
>TRBV7-3|TRBJ2-1|-|-
CASSLTLNNEQFF
TGTGCCAGCAGCTTAACCCTTAACAATGAGCAGTTCTTC
>TRBV7-7|TRBJ2-5|-|TRBD1
CASSFGTGGFQETQYF
TGTGCTAGCAGCTTCGGGACAGGGGGTTTCCAAGAGACCCAGTACTTC
>TRBV12-3/TRBV12-4|TRBJ2-1|-|TRBD2
CASRLAGGGEQFF
TGTGCCAGCAGACTAGCGGGGGGCGGGGAGCAGTTCTTC
>TRBV7-3|TRBJ1-2|-|-
CASSLAGGGYTF
TGTGCCAGCAGCTTAGCCGGAGGTGGCTACACCTTC
>TRBV9|TRBJ2-5|-|-
CASSVETGRQETQYF
TGTGCCAGCAGCGTAGAAACGGGAAGGCAAGAGACCCAGTACTTC
>TRBV4-2|TRBJ1-4|-|-
CASSQDPRDGEKLFF
TGTGCCAGCAGCCAAGACCCCAGGGATGGGGAAAAACTGTTTTTT
>TRBV19|TRBJ2-3|-|-
CASKDQQGRSTDTQYF
TGTGCCAGTAAGGATCAACAGGGTAGGAGCACAGATACGCAGTATTTT
>TRBV7-8|TRBJ1-5|once|TRBD1
CASSGQGVSNQPQHF
TGTGCCAGCAGCGGGCAGGGGGTTAGCAATCAGCCCCAGCATTTT
>TRBV7-9|TRBJ2-5|-|-
CASSSFETQYF
TGTGCCAGCAGCTCCTTTGAGACCCAGTACTTC
>TRBV5-1|TRBJ2-3|-|TRBD1
CASSLGQGFTDTQYF
TGCGCCAGCAGCTTAGGACAGGGGTTTACAGATACGCAGTATTTT
>TRBV4-3|TRBJ2-7|-|TRBD2
CASSQYSGGEPEQYF
TGCGCCAGCAGCCAATATAGCGGGGGTGAACCCGAGCAGTACTTC
>TRBV12-3/TRBV12-4|TRBJ2-1|-|-
CASSFPSNEQFF
TGTGCCAGCAGTTTTCCTAGCAATGAGCAGTTCTTC
>TRBV9|TRBJ1-4|few|TRBD1
CASSPRDRSNEKLFF
TGTGCCAGCAGTCCGCGGGACAGAAGTAATGAAAAACTGTTTTTT